The subject of this entry is one T cell receptor beta chain. The sample belongs to a study of radiotherapy plus CTLA-4 blockade in lung cancer. The protocol was immunoSEQ multiplex PCR, while the TCRdb copy is restricted to in-frame clones and leaves out a portion. The sample holds 81,000 or so clones, approximately 84% seen once. The receptor comes from a human donor with non-small cell lung cancer who had stable disease on radiotherapy plus ipilimumab. Source: peripheral blood, taken from a patient treated with radiotherapy plus ipilimumab.

In DNA, the CDR3 is TGTGCCAGCTCCCCGGGGGAGGCCTACGAGCAGTACTTC. Translation: CASSPGEAYEQYF. The V gene is TRBV9, the J gene TRBJ2-7, with D perhaps matching TRBD2 (6 bases). Germline CDR1 is SGDLS and CDR2 is YYNGEE. The CDR3 consists of 13 residues. Trimming took 7 bases from V and 2 from J, leaving 13 bases between them. Together with reference TRBV9 and TRBJ2-7, the CDR3 gives the full variable domain: DSGVTQTPKHLITATGQRVTLRCSPRSGDLSVYWYQQSLDQGLQFLIQYYNGEERAKGNILERFSAQQFPDLHSELNLSSLELGDSALYFCASSPGEAYEQYFGPGTRLTVT.